The TCR beta chain under discussion was sequenced for a study of beta chain features in type 1 diabetes. Overall study: The samples had more than 95 million sorted cells examined in all. Study results and limitations: Shortening of TCRB CDR3s, moderate but significant, appeared in all four CD4+ subsets of Type 1 diabetes patients.

Isolated RNA was reverse transcribed in full, so expressed TCRB transcripts were sequenced. The protocol was immunoSEQ multiplex PCR, while the TCRdb copy is restricted to in-frame clones and leaves out a portion. The sample includes under 95,000 clones, 30% to 35% of them seen just once. Notes on this clone: Its antigen is not known.

CDR3 length: 14 amino acids. In germline, CDR1 is SQVTM, CDR2 ANQGSEA. Germline trimming cut 7 bases from V and 1 base from J; bases unmatched to any gene: 5. The TCR was taken from a woman aged 18 to 35 in good health. The sample consisted of stem cell memory CD4+ T cells from blood. This chain uses TRBV29-1 with TRBJ2-3; 10 nucleotides align to TRBD2. The CDR3 sequence is CSGSGRLGTDTQYF. The CDR3 DNA follows: TGCAGCGGTAGCGGGAGGCTGGGCACAGATACGCAGTATTTT.